This T cell receptor (beta chain) was documented in a study of blood T cell repertoires in COVID-19. Study context: Samples taken during acute and convalescent COVID-19 were collected in the United States, Italy and Spain. T cells, B-cell-depleted T cells, or PBMCs supplied cDNA or gDNA.

Trimming stripped 4 bases from V and 7 bases from J, with 12 bases between. Germline V gene data show CDR1 as SGHNT and CDR2 as YYREEE (reference sequence). The CDR3 contains 14 residues. Original processing methods: Reference gene primer amplification gave estimated nucleated cell counts. This table comes from immunoSEQ multiplex PCR, and its TCRdb copy is limited to in-frame clones, with some not included. V and J calls and clone size are copied from that table; D and trimming were computed from the DNA. The profile covers 150,000 or so clones, with approximately 82% appearing a single time and around 13% taken by the ten largest.

The source material was peripheral blood. The rearrangement links TRBV5-4 to TRBJ1-6; tentatively, D is TRBD1 (6 bases). The sequence derives from a man aged 65-85 years who had recovered from COVID-19. Here the CDR3 reads CASSMGHFNSPLHF. CDR3 in DNA: TGTGCCAGCAGCATGGGACACTTCAATTCACCCCTCCACTTT.